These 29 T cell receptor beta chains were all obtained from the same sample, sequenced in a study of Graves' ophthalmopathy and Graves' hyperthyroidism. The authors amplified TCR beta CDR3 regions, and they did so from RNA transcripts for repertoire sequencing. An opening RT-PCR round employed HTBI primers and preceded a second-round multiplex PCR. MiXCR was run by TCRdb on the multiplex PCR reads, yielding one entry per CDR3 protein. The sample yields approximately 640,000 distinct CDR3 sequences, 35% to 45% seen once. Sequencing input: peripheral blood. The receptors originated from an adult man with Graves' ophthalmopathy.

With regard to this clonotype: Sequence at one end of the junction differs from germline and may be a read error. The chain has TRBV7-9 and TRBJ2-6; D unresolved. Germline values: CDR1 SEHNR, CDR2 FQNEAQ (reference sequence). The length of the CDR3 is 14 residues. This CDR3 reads CASSRVRGANVLTF. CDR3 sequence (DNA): TGCGCCAGCAGCCGGGTACGAGGGGCCAACGTCCTGACTTTC. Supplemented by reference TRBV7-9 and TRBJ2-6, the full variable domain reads DTGVSQNPRHKITKRGQNVTFRCDPISEHNRLYWYRQTLGQGPEFLTYFQNEAQLEKSRLLSDRFSAERPKGSFSTLEIQRTEQGDSAMYLCASSRVRGANVLTFGAGSRLTVL.

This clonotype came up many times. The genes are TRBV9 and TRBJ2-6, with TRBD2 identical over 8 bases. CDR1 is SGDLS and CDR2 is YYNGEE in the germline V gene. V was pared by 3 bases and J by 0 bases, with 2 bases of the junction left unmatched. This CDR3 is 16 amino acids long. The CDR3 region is CASSGSGSSGANVLTF. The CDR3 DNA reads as TGTGCCAGCAGCGGCAGCGGGAGCTCTGGGGCCAACGTCCTGACTTTC.

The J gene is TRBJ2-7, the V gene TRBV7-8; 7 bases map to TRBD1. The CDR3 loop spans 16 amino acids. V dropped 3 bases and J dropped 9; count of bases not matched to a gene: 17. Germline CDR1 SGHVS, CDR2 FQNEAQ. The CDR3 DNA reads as TGTGCCAGCAGCTTTGGGGCAGCGACAGGGTACGTAGTGCAGTACTTC. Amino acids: CASSFGAATGYVVQYF.

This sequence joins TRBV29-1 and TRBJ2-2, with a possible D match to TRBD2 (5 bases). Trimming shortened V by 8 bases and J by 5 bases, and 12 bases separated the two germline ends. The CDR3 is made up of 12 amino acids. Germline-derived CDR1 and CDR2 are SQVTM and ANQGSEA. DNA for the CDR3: TGCAGCTCAGAGAGGGCTACCGGGGAGCTGTTTTTT. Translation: CSSERATGELFF.

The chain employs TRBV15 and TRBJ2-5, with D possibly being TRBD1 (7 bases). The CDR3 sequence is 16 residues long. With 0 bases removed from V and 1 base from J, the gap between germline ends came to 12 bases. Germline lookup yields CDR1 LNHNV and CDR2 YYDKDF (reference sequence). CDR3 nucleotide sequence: TGTGCCACCAGCAGAGATCGGGGGACAGTCCAAGAGACCCAGTACTTC. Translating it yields CATSRDRGTVQETQYF.

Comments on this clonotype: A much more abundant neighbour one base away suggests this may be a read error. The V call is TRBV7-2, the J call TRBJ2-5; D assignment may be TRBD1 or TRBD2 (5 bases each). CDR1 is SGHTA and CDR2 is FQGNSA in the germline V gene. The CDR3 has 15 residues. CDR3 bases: TGTGCCAGCGGCTTAGCGAGGACTCAGAGGGGGACCCAGTACTTC. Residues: CASGLARTQRGTQYF. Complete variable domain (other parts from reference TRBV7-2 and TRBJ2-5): GAGVSQSPSNKVTEKGKDVELRCDPISGHTALYWYRQSLGQGLEFLIYFQGNSAPDKSGLPSDRFSAERTGGSVSTLTIQRTQQEDSAVYLCASGLARTQRGTQYFGPGTRLLVL.

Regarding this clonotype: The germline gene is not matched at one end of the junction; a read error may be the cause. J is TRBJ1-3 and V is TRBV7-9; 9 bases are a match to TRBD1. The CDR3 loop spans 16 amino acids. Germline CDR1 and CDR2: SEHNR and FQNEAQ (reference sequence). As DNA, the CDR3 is TGTGCCAGCAGCCTGGGACAGGGTAGTTCTGGAAACACCACATATTTT. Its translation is CASSLGQGSSGNTTYF.

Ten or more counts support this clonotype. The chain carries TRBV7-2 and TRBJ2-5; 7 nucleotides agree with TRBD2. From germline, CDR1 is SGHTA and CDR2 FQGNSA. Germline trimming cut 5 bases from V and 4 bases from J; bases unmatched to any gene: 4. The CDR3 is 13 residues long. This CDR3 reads CASSPERGETQYF. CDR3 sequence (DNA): TGTGCCAGCAGCCCAGAGCGGGGAGAGACCCAGTACTTC. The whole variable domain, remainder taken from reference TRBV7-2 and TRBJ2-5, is GAGVSQSPSNKVTEKGKDVELRCDPISGHTALYWYRQSLGQGLEFLIYFQGNSAPDKSGLPSDRFSAERTGGSVSTLTIQRTQQEDSAVYLCASSPERGETQYFGPGTRLLVL.

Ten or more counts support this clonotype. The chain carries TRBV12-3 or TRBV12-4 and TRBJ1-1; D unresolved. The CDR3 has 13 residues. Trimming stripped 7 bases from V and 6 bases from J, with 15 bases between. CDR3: CASTLHHMPEAFF. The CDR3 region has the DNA TGTGCCAGCACTCTCCACCATATGCCTGAAGCTTTCTTT.

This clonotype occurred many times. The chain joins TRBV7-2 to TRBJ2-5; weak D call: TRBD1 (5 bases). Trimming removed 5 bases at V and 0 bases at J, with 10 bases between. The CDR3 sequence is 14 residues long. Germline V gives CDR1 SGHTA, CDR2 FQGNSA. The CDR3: CASSPRQYQETQYF. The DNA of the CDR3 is TGTGCCAGCAGCCCCCGACAGTACCAAGAGACCCAGTACTTC.

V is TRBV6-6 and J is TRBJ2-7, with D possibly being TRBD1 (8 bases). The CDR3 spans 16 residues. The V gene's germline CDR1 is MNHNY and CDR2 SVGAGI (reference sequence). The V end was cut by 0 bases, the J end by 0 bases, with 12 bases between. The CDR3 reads CASSYSSGTGSYEQYF. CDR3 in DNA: TGTGCCAGCAGTTACTCGAGCGGGACAGGCTCCTACGAGCAGTACTTC.

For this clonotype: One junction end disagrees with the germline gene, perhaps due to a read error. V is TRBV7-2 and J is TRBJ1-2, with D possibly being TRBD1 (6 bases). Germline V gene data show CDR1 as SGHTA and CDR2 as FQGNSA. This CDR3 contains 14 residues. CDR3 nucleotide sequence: TGCGCCAGCAGCTTAACGAGACAGGCCTATGGCTACACCTTC. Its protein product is CASSLTRQAYGYTF.

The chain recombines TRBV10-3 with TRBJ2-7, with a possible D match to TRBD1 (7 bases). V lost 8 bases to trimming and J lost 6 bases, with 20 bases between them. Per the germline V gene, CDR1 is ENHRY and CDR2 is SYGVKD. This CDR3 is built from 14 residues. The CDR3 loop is CAIQEGAGEVEQYF. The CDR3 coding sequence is TGTGCCATCCAAGAGGGGGCAGGGGAGGTCGAGCAGTACTTC.

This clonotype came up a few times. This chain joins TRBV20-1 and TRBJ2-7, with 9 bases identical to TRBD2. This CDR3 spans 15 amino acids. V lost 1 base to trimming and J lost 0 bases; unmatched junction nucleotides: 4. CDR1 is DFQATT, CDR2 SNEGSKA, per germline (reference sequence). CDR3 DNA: TGCAGTGCTAGAGGCCGGACTAGCGCCTCCTACGAGCAGTACTTC. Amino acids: CSARGRTSASYEQYF.

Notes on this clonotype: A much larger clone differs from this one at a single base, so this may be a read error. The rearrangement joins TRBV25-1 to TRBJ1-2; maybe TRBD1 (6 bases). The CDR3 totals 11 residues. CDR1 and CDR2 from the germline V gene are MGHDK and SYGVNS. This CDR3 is CAREGDYGHTF. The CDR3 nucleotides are TGTGCTAGAGAGGGGGACTATGGCCACACCTTC.

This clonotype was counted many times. CDR3: CASSFIAGSSQETQYF. CDR3 bases: TGTGCCAGCAGCTTTATAGCTGGCAGCTCACAAGAGACCCAGTACTTC. The chain carries TRBV7-8 and TRBJ2-5; D is ambiguous. Germline V gives CDR1 SGHVS, CDR2 FQNEAQ. This CDR3 contains 16 residues. V was cut by 3 bases and J by 2 bases, with 16 bases left in between. The complete variable domain, with remaining parts taken from reference TRBV7-8 and TRBJ2-5, reads GAGVSQSPRYKVAKRGQDVALRCDPISGHVSLFWYQQALGQGPEFLTYFQNEAQLDKSGLPSDRFFAERPEGSVSTLKIQRTQQEDSAVYLCASSFIAGSSQETQYFGPGTRLLVL.

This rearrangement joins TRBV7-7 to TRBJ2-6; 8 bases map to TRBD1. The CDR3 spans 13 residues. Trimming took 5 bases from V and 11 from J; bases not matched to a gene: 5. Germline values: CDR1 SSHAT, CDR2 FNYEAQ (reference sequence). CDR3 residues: CASSEQGAYVLTF. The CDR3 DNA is TGTGCCAGCAGCGAGCAGGGGGCATACGTCCTGACTTTC.

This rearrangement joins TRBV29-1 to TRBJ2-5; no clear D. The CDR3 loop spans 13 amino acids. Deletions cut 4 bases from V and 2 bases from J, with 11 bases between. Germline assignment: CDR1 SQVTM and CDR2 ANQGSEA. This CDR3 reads CSVGESFQETQYF. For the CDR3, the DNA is TGCAGCGTTGGCGAGTCTTTTCAAGAGACCCAGTACTTC.

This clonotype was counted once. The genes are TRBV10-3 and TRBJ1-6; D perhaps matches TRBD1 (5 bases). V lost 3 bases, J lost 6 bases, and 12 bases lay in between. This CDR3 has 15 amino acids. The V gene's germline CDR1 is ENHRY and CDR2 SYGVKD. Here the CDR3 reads CAISENQGTNSPLHF. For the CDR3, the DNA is TGTGCCATCAGTGAAAACCAGGGAACTAATTCACCCCTCCACTTT.

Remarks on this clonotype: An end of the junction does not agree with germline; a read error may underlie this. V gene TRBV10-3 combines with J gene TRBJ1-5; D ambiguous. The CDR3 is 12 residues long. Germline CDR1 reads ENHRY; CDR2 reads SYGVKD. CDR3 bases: TGCGCCATCAGTGAGGCCTATCAGCCCCAGCATTTT. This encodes CAISEAYQPQHF.

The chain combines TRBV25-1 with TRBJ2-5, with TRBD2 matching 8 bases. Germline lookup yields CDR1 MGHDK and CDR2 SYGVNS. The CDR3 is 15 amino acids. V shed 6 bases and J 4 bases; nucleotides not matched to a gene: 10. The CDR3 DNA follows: TGTGCCAGCAGCGCCAACCCGGGACTAGTAGAGACCCAGTACTTC. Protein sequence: CASSANPGLVETQYF.

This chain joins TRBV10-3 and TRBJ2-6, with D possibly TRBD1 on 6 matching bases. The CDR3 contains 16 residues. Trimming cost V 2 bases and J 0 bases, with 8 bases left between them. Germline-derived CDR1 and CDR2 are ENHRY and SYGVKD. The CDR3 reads CAISEEQGSGANVLTF. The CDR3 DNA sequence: TGTGCCATCAGTGAGGAACAGGGCTCTGGGGCCAACGTCCTGACTTTC.

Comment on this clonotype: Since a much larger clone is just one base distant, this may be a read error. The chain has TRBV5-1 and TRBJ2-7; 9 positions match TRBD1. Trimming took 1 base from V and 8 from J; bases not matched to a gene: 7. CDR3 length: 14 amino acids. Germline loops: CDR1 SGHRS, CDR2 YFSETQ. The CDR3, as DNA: TGCGCCAGCAGCTTGAGCGGGACAGGGTACCAGCAGTACTTC. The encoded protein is CASSLSGTGYQQYF.

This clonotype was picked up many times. The CDR3 region is CATLGGSSYEQYF. For the CDR3, the DNA is TGTGCCACCCTGGGCGGGAGCTCCTACGAGCAGTACTTC. This chain connects TRBV10-3 to TRBJ2-7; 7 bases line up with TRBD2. The CDR3 has 13 residues. Trimming took 10 bases from V and 0 from J; bases not matched to a gene: 6. From germline, CDR1 is ENHRY and CDR2 SYGVKD.

CDR3 amino acids: CASSFSGGGGANVLTF. In DNA form, the CDR3 reads TGTGCCAGCAGTTTCAGCGGGGGCGGTGGGGCCAACGTCCTGACTTTC. The chain links TRBV12-3 or TRBV12-4 to TRBJ2-6, with TRBD2 matching 8 bases. This CDR3 has 16 residues. The V and J ends lost 3 bases and 3 bases, in that order; junction bases with no gene match: 4.

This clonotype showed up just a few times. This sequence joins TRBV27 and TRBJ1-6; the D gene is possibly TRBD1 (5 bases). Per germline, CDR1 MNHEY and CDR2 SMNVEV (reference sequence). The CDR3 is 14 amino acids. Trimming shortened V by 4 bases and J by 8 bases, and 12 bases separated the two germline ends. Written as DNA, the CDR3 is TGTGCCAGCAGTTCCCAGGGAACCCATTCACCCCTCCACTTT. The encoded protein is CASSSQGTHSPLHF.

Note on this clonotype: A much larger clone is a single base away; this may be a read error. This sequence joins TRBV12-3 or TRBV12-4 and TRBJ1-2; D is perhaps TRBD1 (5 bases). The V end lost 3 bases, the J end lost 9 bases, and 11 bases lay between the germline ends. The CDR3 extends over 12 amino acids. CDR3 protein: CASSFDRYSYTF. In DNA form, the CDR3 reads TGTGCCAGCAGTTTTGACAGATATAGCTACACCTTC.

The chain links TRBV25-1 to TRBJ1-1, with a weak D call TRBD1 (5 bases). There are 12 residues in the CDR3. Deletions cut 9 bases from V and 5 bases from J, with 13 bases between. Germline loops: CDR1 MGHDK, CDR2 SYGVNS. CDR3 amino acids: CARGPSVTEAFF. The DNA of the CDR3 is TGTGCCAGGGGGCCTTCGGTTACTGAAGCTTTCTTT.

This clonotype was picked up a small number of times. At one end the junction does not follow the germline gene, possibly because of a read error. CDR3 in DNA: TGTGCCAGCAGTCCCTTAAGGGGCCACTATGGCTACACCTTC. The encoded protein is CASSPLRGHYGYTF. The chain recombines TRBV24-1 with TRBJ1-2, with TRBD1 as a possible D gene (5 bases). The germline gives CDR1 KGHDR, CDR2 SFDVKD. CDR3 length equals 14 residues.